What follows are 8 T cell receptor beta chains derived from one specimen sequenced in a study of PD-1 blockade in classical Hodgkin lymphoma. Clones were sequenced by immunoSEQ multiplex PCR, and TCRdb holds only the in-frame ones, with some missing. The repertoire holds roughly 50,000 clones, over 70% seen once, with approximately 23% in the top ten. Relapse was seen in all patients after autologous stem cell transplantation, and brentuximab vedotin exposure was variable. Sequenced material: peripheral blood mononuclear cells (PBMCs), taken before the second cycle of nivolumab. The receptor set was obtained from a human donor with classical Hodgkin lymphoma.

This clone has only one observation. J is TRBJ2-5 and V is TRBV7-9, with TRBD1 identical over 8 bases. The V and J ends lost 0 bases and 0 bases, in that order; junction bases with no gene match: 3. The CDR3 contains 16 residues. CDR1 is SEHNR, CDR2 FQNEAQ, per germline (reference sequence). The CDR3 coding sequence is TGTGCCAGCAGCTTAGCGCTGGGACAGGACCAAGAGACCCAGTACTTC. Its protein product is CASSLALGQDQETQYF.

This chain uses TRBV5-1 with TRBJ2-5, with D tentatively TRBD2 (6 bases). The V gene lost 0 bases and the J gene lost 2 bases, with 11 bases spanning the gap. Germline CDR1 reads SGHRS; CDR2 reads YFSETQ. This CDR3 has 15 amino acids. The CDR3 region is CASSLAAGGQETQYF. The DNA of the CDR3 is TGCGCCAGCAGCTTGGCTGCCGGGGGTCAAGAGACCCAGTACTTC.

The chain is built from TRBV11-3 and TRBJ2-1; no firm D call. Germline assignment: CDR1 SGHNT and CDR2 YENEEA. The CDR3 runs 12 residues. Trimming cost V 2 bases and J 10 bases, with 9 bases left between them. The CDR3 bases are TGTGCCAGCAGCTTAAGCCAAGTAGAGCAGTTCTTC. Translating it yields CASSLSQVEQFF. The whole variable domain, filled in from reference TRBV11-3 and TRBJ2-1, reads EAGVVQSPRYKIIEKKQPVAFWCNPISGHNTLYWYLQNLGQGPELLIRYENEEAVDDSQLPKDRFSAERLKGVDSTLKIQPAELGDSAVYLCASSLSQVEQFFGPGTRLTVL.

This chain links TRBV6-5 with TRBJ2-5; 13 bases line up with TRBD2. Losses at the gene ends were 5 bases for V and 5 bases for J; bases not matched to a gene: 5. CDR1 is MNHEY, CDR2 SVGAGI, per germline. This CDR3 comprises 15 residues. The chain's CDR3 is CASSRTSGGGETQYF. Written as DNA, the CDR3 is TGTGCCAGCAGTAGGACTAGCGGGGGTGGGGAGACCCAGTACTTC.

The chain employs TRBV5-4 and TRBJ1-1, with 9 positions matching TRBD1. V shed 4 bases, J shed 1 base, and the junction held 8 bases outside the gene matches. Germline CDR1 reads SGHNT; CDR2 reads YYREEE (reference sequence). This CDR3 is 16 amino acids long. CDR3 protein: CASSPGTGPKNTEAFF. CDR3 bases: TGTGCCAGCAGCCCGGGGACAGGGCCGAAGAACACTGAAGCTTTCTTT.

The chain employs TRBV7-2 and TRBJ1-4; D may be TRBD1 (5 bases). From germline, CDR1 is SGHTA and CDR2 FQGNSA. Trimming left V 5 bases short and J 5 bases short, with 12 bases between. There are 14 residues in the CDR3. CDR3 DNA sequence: TGTGCCAGCAGCGACCGGGACGTGAATGAAAAACTGTTTTTT. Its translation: CASSDRDVNEKLFF.

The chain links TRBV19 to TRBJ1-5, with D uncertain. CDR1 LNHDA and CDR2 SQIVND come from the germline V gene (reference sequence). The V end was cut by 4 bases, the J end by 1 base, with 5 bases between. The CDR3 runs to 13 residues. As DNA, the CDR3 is TGTGCCAGTAGTACTGGGAGCAATCAGCCCCAGCATTTT. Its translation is CASSTGSNQPQHF.

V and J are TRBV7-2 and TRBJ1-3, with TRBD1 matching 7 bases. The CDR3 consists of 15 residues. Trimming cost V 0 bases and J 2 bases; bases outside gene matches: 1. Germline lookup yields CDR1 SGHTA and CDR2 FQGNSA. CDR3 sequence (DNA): TGTGCCAGCAGCTTAGCCCAGGGGGCTGGAAACACCATATATTTT. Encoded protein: CASSLAQGAGNTIYF.